The sequence of this T cell receptor (beta chain) was determined in a study of response to subunit inactivated influenza vaccine (dated by TCRdb to 2016 to 2019). As for the study more broadly: Deep quantitative profiling of the T cell receptor repertoire was used in the study to follow responses to a trivalent subunit inactivated influenza vaccine.

Broad study findings and their caveats: It was suggested by the authors that each seasonal influenza vaccination may recruit only a limited number of new T cells.

Worth noting for this clonotype: What this receptor recognizes is not known. Nothing much larger sits one base from this clone, and base qualities are not available.

The library was made by RT-PCR. The reads were generated on an Illumina HiSeq 2500. TCRdb ran its own pipeline on the public reads, namely fastp trimming at Q25 and MiXCR clone calling, and kept in-frame beta chains. One record per CDR3 amino acid sequence lists the most common genes and DNA. Across this sample there are about 780,000 distinct CDR3 sequences, with roughly 20% seen only once. 9.5% to 13% of the sample is taken by the ten largest. The germline V gene yields SGHAT for CDR1 and FQNNGV for CDR2. The germline V and J ends show losses of 0 bases and 2 bases respectively, and no gene match explains 5 bases of the junction. The CDR3 contains 16 residues, cysteine and phenylalanine counted. Kept here is only the CDR3 DNA, which spans 48 bases and is read in frame from base 1.

This specimen consisted of PBMCs from blood, obtained around 5 days after vaccination. This receptor was taken from a man aged 45 to 65 who received an inactivated influenza vaccine. Donor details come from another sample of the same person, matched by shared clones. The chain couples TRBV11-2 to TRBJ1-1; the central 8 bases match TRBD1. CDR3 region: CASSLDPGGYNTEAFF. The nucleotide sequence is TGTGCCAGCAGCTTAGATCCAGGGGGCTATAACACTGAAGCTTTCTTT. The CDR3 plus the reference TRBV11-2 and TRBJ1-1 genes for the other parts give the full variable domain: EAGVAQSPRYKIIEKRQSVAFWCNPISGHATLYWYQQILGQGPKLLIQFQNNGVVDDSQLPKDRFSAERLKGVDSTLKIQPAKLEDSAVYLCASSLDPGGYNTEAFFGQGTRLTVV.